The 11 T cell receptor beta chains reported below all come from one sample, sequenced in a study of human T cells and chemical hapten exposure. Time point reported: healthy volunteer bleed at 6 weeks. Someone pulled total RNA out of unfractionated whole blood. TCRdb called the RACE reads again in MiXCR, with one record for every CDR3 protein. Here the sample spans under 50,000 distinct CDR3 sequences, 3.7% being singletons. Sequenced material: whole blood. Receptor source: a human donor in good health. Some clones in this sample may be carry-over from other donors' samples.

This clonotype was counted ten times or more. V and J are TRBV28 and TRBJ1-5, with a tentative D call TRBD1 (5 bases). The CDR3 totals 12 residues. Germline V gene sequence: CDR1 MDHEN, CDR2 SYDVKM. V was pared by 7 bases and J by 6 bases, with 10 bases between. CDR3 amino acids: CASMSGGQPQHF. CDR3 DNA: TGTGCCAGCATGTCGGGGGGTCAGCCCCAGCATTTT.

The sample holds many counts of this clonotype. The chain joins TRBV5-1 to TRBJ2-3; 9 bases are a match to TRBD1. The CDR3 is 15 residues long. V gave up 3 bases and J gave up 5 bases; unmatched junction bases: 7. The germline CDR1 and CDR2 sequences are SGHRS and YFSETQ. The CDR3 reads CASSSHQTGGDTQYF. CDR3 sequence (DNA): TGCGCCAGCAGCTCCCATCAGACAGGGGGAGATACGCAGTATTTT.

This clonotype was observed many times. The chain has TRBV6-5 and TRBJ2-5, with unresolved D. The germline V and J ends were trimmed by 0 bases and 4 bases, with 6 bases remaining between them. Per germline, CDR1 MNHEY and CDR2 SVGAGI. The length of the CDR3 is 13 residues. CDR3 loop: CASSYSLGETQYF. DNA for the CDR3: TGTGCCAGCAGTTACTCGTTGGGAGAGACCCAGTACTTC.

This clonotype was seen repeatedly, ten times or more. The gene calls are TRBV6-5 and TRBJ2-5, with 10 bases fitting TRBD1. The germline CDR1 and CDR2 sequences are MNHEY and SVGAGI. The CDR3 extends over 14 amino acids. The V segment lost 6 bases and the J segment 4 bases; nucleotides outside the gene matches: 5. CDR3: CASRQTGGGETQYF. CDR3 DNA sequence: TGTGCCAGCAGGCAGACAGGGGGCGGAGAGACCCAGTACTTC.

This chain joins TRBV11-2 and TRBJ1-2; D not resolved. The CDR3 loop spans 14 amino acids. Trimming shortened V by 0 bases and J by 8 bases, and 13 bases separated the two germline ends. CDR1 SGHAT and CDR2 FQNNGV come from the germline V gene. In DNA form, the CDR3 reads TGTGCCAGCAGCTTAGAATGGGCCACTCGAGGCTACACCTTC. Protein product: CASSLEWATRGYTF.

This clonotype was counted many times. The DNA of the CDR3 is TGTGCCAGCAATTCTGTGGGACGAGGGTCTGGCTACACCTTC. Residues: CASNSVGRGSGYTF. The chain employs TRBV6-6 and TRBJ1-2; TRBD1 is a possible D gene (5 bases). V was pared by 7 bases and J by 7 bases, with 19 bases between. This CDR3 contains 14 residues. Per the germline V gene, CDR1 is MNHNY and CDR2 is SVGAGI (reference sequence).

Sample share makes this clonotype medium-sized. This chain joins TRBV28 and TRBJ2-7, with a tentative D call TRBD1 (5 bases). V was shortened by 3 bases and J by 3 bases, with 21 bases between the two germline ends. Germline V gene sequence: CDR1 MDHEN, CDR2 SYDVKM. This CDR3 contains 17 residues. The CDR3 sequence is CASSFPDIGERNYEQYF. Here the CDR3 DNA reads TGTGCCAGCAGTTTCCCCGACATAGGGGAACGAAACTACGAGCAGTACTTC.

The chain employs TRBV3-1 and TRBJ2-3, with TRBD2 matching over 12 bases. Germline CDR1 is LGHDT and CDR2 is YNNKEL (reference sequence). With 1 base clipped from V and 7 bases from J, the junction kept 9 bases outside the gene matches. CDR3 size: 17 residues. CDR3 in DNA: TGTGCCAGCAGCCAAGGACGGACTAGCGGGGCTGGGAATACGCAGTATTTT. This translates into CASSQGRTSGAGNTQYF.

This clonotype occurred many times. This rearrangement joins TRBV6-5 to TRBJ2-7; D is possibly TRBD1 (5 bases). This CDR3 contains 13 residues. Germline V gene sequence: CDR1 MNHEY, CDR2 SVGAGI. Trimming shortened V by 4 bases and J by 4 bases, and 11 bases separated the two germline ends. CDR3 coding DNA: TGTGCCAGCAGTTTGACAGAGAGATACGAGCAGTACTTC. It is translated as CASSLTERYEQYF.

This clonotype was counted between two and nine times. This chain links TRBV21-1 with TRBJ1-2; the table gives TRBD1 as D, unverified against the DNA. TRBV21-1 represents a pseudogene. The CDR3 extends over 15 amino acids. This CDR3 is CASSKVDRVYYGYTF. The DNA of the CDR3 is TGTGCCAGCAGCAAAGTGGACAGGGTGTACTATGGCTACACCTTC.

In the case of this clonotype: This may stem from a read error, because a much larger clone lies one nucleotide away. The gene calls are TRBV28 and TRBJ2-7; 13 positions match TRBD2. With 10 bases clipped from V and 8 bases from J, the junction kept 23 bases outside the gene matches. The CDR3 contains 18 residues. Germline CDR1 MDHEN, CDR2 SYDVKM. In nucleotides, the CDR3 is TGTGCCACCTGCCCCGGGACTAGCGGGATCATCGTGGGGTACAAGCAGTACTTC. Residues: CATCPGTSGIIVGYKQYF. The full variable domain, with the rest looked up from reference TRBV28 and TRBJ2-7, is DVKVTQSSRYLVKRTGEKVFLECVQDMDHENMFWYRQDPGLGLRLIYFSYDVKMKEKGDIPEGYSVSREKKERFSLILESASTNQTSMYLCATCPGTSGIIVGYKQYFGPGTRLTVT.